The present entry profiles one T cell receptor (beta chain) with its context. Its antigen is still unknown. Treatment indicated: roughly 10-day PBMC culture with coronavirus spike peptide pools or control peptides (ViraFEST assay). The ViraFEST method relied on peptide pools to expand antigen-specific T cells, followed by TCR sequencing. At both days 3 and 7, half the medium was replaced with fresh IL-2 medium. The CDR3 sequence is 14 residues long. V lost 3 bases, J lost 4 bases, and 10 bases lay in between. Germline lookup yields CDR1 KGHSH and CDR2 LQKENI. The data originate from a study of vaccination and CD4 T cells after COVID-19. For the study at large: Cells were stimulated with overlapping spike peptide pools from SARS-CoV-2, HCoV-NL63, HCoV-OC43 and HCoV-229E.

Cultured CD4+ T cell DNA underwent sequencing with the Oncomine TCR Beta short-read assay. TCRdb ran MiXCR on the PCR reads and lists one entry per CDR3 protein. Altogether 13,000 or so distinct CDR3 sequences are present, 27% being singletons, with the ten largest covering around 7.9%. The clonotype originates from a human donor who had recovered from COVID-19. The sample consisted of CD4+ T cells from blood, cultured in vitro. The rearrangement links TRBV18 to TRBJ1-3; D gene ambiguous. The CDR3 DNA follows: TGTGCCAGCTCACCGACATCTGCAGGAAACACCATATATTTT. It is translated as CASSPTSAGNTIYF.